This TCR beta chain appears in the sequencing data of a study of CD8+ T cells in alopecia areata. For the study at large: Each of the treated patients was given oral tofacitinib, 5 to 10 mg twice daily, for moderate-to-severe alopecia areata.

The treatment was: oral pan-JAK inhibitor, 5-10 mg twice daily. TCR sequencing used cDNA made by reverse transcription of extracted RNA. Generated by immunoSEQ multiplex PCR, the TCRdb table keeps only in-frame clones and is missing some. The sample lists about 180,000 clones, 50% to 65% occurring once. Germline V gene sequence: CDR1 PRHDT, CDR2 FYEKMQ (reference sequence). Trimming removed 3 bases from V and 5 bases from J, with 6 bases in between. This CDR3 region has 12 residues. In its sample, this clone was seen a few times. The material was CD8+ T cells sorted from blood, obtained at week 24, from a patient treated with tofacitinib. This sequence joins TRBV13 and TRBJ2-3; D gene unclear. The source of this sequence is a human donor with alopecia areata. The CDR3 region has the DNA TGTGCCAGCAGCTTCGGGCTAGATACGCAGTATTTT. Translation gives CASSFGLDTQYF.